The sequence of this TCR beta chain was determined in a study of blood T cell repertoires in COVID-19. The overall study: PBMCs, B-cell-depleted T cells, or T cells provided the cDNA or gDNA that made up the material.

The CDR3 totals 16 residues. Germline values: CDR1 MNHEY, CDR2 SVGEGT. Trimming left V 6 bases short and J 1 base short, with 18 bases between. Sequencing used immunoSEQ multiplex PCR; TCRdb keeps in-frame clones, though not all of them. The table lists around 200,000 clones, 80% to 90% of them singletons. V gene TRBV6-2 or TRBV6-3 combines with J gene TRBJ1-1; D perhaps matches TRBD1 (6 bases). The TCR was taken from a human donor with active or convalescent COVID-19. The donor label of this sample is uncertain. Sequenced input: peripheral blood. The CDR3 is CASSSGGGSPNTEAFF. The CDR3 DNA follows: TGTGCCAGCAGCTCCGGGGGGGGCAGCCCGAACACTGAAGCTTTCTTT.